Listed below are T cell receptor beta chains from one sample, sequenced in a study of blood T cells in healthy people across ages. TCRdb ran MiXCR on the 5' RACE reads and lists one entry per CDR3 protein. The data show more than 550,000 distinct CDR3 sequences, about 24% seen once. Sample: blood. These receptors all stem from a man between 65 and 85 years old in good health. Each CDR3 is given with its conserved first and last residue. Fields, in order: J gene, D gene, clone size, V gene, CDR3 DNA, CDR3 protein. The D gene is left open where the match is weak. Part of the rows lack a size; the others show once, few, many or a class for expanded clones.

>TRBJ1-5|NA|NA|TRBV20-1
TGCAGTGGCGCGACGGGGGCCGGTCAGCCCCAGCATTTT
CSGATGAGQPQHF
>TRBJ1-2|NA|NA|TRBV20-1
TGCAGTGCAAACCGGGCCCCGATATTTAACTATGGCTACACCTTC
CSANRAPIFNYGYTF
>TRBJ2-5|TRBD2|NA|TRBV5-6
TGTGCCAGCAGCGGGGCCGGACTAGCGAAAGAGACCCAGTACTTC
CASSGAGLAKETQYF
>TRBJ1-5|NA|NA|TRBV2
TGTGCCAGCAGTCAACAGGGTTTGGATCAGCCCCAGCATTTT
CASSQQGLDQPQHF
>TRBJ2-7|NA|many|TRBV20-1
TGCAGTGCCGAAATATCAAGACCTTACGAGCAGTACTTC
CSAEISRPYEQYF
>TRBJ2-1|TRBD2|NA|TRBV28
TGTGCCAGTGGGGGGGAGGTGTCCTACAATGAGCAGTTCTTC
CASGGEVSYNEQFF
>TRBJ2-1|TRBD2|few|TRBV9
TGTGCCAGCAGCGCCCCTACTAGCGGGAGGGCCAATGAGCAGTTCTTC
CASSAPTSGRANEQFF
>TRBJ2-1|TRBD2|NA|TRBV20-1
TGCAGTGCTAGAGAGTGGGCCGCCGGGACTAGCGGTCTCAATGAGCAGTTCTTC
CSAREWAAGTSGLNEQFF
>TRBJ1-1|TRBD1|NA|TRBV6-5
TGTGCCGGCAGCTACAGGGGTGGTGGGACTGAAGCTTTCTTT
CAGSYRGGGTEAFF
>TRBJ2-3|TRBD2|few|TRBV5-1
TGCGCCAGCAGCTTGGAGGTAGCGGGTAGCACAGATACGCAGTATTTT
CASSLEVAGSTDTQYF
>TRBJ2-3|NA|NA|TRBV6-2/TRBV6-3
TGTGCCAGCAGTTCAACGAACTTCAATCAGCCCCAGTATTTT
CASSSTNFNQPQYF
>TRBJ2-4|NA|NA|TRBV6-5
TGTGCCAGCAGCCCCGAGCAAACAGGAGCCAAAAACATTCAGTACTTC
CASSPEQTGAKNIQYF
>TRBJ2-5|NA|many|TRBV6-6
TGTGCCAGCAGTTACAGAGAGGGGGAGACCCAGTACTTC
CASSYREGETQYF
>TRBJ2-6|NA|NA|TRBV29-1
TGCAGCGTTGGTACCTCTGGGGCCAACGTCCTGACTTTC
CSVGTSGANVLTF
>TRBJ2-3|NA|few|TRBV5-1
TGCGCCAGCAGCAACCGACTTGAGACAGACGGTAGCACAGATACGCAGTATTTT
CASSNRLETDGSTDTQYF
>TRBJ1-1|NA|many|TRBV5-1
TGTGCCAGCAGCTTGGGTGACACTGAAGCTTTCTTT
CASSLGDTEAFF
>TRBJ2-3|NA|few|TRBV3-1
TGTGCCAGCAGCCCGACGACTAGTGGTACGCAGTATTTT
CASSPTTSGTQYF
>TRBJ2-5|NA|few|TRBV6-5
TGTGCCAGCAGTTACTCCAGGAAAGAGGCCCAGTACTTC
CASSYSRKEAQYF